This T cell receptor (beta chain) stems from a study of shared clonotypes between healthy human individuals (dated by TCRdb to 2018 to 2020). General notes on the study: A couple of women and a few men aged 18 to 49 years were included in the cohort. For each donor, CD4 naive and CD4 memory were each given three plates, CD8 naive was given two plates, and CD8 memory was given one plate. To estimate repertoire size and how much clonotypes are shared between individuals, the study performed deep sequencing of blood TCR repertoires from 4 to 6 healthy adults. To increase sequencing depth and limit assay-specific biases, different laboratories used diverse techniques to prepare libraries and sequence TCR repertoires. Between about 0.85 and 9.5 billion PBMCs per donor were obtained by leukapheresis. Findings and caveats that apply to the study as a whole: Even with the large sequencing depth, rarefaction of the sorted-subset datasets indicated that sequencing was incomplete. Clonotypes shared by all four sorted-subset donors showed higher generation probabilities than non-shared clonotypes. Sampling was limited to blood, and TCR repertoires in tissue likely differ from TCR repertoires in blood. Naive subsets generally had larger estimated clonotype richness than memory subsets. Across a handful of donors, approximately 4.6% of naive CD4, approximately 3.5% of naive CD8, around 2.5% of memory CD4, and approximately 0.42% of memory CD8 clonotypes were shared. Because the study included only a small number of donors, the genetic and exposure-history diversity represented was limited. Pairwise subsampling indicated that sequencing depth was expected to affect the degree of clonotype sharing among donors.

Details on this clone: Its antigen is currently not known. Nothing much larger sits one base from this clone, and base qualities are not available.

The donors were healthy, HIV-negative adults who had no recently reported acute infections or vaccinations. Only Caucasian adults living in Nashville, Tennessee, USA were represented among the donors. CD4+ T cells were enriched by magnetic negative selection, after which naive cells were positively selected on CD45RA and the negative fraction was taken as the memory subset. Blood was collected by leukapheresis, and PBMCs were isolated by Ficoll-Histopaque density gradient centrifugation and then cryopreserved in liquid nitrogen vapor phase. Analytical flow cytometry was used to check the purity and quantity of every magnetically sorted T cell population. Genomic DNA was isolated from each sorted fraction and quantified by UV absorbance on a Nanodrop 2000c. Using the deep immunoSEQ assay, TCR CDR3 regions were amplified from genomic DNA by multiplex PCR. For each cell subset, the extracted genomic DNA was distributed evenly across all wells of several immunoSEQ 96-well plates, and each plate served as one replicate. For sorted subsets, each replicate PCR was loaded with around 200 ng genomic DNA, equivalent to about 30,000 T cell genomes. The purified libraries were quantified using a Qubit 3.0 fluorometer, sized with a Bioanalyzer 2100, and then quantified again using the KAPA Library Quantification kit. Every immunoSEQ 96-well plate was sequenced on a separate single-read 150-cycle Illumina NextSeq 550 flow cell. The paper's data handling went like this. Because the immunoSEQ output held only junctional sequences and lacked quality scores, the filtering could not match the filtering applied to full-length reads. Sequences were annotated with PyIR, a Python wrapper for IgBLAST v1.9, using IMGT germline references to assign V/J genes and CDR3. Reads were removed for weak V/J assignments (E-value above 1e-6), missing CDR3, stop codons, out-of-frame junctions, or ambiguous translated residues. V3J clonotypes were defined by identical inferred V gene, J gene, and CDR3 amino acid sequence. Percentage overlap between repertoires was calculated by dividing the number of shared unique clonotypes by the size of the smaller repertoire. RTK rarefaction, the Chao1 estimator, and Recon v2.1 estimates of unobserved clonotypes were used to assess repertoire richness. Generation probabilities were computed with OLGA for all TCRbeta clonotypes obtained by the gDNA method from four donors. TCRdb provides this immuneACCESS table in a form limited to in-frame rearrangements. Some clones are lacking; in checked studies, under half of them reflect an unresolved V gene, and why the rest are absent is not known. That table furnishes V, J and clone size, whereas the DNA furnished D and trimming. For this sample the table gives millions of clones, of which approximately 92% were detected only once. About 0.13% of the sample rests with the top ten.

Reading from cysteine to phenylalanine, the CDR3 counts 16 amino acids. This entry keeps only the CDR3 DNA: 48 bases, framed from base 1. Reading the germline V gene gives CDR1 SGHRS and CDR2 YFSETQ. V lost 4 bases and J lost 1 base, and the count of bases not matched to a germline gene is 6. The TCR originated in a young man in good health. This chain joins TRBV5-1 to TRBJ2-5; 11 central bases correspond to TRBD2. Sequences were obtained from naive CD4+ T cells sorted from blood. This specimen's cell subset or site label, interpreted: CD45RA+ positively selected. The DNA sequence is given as TGCGCCAGCAGCCCACTAACTAGCGGGGGCCAAGAGACCCAGTACTTC. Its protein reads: CASSPLTSGGQETQYF.